This paragraph covers one T cell receptor (beta chain) sequence. Its antigen is unknown. Per-base quality was not reported, and no clone a single base away is much larger than it. The immunoSEQ Assay, which uses bias-controlled multiplex PCR amplification of genomic DNA, was used to profile TCRbeta CDR3 regions. In the authors' own workflow: To quantify the absolute abundance of each unique TCRbeta CDR3 region, the sequences were collapsed and filtered. Differential abundance was tested with two models: a binomial (Fisher-equivalent) model and a beta-binomial model that adds time-dependent variance fitted from healthy donors. Clones with fewer than 5 combined templates were removed, and differential abundance was called for clones with a Benjamini-Hochberg FDR below 0.01. Using the form v = (b*log(k)+a)^2, the beta-binomial variance was modeled as a function of the total template count across the two samples. As stored in TCRdb, this immuneACCESS dataset retains in-frame rearrangements with V and J assigned. A fraction of the clones does not appear; measured against another copy, unresolved V genes explain less than half of the discrepancy, and the remainder lacks a known reason. D and trimming come from the DNA, and the V and J calls and clone size come from that table. The sample table shows under 110,000 clones, and around 90% are seen once. The biggest ten clones account for 15% to 20% of the sample.

These data are taken from a study of identifying expanded T cells in peripheral blood (dated by TCRdb to between 2018 and 2020). Regarding the research as a whole: Separate aliquots of the same genomic DNA pool were sequenced to produce technical replicates, and four replicates were compared in pairs.

During the collection period, no immune events, such as infections, were documented for the healthy donors. Blood repertoires from healthy donors were used as a training cohort for calibrating time-dependent variance in a beta-binomial model of differential abundance of T-cell clones. The training cohort included 10 healthy donors, of whom 3 were female and 7 were male. On average the donors were approximately 42 years old, and their ages spanned roughly 29 to 70 years. Whole blood was collected from each healthy donor at three time points spaced approximately 13 days apart and obtained from a commercial supplier. For immunosequencing, genomic DNA was extracted from unsorted whole blood. The V end gives up 2 bases and the J end 4 bases, leaving 7 bases in the junction not matched to a gene. The germline V gene (reference sequence) yields SEHNR for CDR1 and FQNEAQ for CDR2. The CDR3 runs 15 amino acids, cysteine and phenylalanine included. Only the CDR3 part of the read is kept: 45 bases, read in frame from the first base.

Beyond this particular receptor, the publication reports: Across all healthy-donor time intervals, the beta-binomial model significantly cut both the number of clones called differentially abundant and the false-positive rate. The authors expected that over much longer intervals, such as months to years, biological variance in healthy repertoires might increase even further. In all healthy donors, the variance in clone template counts between samples taken approximately 15 days apart rose significantly as total template count increased. Between technical replicates the binomial model flagged about 1.2 differentially abundant clones, whereas over around 2 weeks the binomial model flagged about 16.4 and over approximately four weeks 19 to 20.

The sequence links TRBV7-9 to TRBJ1-2; 7 of the junction bases match TRBD1. Specimen: blood. The sequence came from a person between 18 and 75 years old in good health. Here is the DNA: TGTGCCAGCAGCTTATGGGGACAGACTTTCTATGGCTACACCTTC. This translates into CASSLWGQTFYGYTF.